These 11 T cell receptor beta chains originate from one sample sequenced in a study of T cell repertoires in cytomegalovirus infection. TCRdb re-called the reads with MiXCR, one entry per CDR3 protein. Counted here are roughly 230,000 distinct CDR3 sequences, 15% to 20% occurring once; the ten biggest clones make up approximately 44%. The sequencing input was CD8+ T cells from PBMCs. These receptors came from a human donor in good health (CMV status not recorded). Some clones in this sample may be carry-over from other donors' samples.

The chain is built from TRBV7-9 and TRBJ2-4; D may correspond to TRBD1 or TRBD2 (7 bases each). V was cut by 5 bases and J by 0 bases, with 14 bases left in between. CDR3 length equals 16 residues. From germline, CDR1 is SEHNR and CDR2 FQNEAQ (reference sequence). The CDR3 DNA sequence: TGTGCCAGCAGCCCGAGCGGGACAGTAGCCAAAAACATTCAGTACTTC. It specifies CASSPSGTVAKNIQYF. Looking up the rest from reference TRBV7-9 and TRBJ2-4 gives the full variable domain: DTGVSQNPRHKITKRGQNVTFRCDPISEHNRLYWYRQTLGQGPEFLTYFQNEAQLEKSRLLSDRFSAERPKGSFSTLEIQRTEQGDSAMYLCASSPSGTVAKNIQYFGAGTRLSVL.

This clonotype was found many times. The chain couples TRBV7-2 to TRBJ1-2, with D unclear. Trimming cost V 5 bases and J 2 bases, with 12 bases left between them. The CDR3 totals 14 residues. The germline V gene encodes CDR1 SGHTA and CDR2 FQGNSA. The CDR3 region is CASSPLPGNYGYTF. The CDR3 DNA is TGTGCCAGCAGCCCCCTACCAGGAAACTATGGCTACACCTTC.

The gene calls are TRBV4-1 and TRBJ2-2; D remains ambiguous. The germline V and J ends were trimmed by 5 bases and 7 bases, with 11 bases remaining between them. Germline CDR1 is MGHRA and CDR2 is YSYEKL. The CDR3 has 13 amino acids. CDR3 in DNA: TGCGCCAGCAGCAGTGAGATGAACGGGGAGCTGTTTTTT. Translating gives CASSSEMNGELFF.

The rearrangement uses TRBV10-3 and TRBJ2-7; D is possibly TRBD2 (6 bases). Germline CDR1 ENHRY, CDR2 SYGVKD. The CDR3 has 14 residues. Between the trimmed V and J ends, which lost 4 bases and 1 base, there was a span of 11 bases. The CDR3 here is CAISAGERSYEQYF. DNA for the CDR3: TGTGCCATCAGTGCGGGGGAGCGATCCTACGAGCAGTACTTC.

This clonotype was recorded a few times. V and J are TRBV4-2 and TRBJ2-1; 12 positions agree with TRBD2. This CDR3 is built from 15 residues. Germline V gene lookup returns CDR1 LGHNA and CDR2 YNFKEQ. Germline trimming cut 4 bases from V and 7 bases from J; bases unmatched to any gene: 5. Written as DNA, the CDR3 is TGTGCCAGCAGCCTAACTAGCGGGGGGACTAATGAGCAGTTCTTC. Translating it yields CASSLTSGGTNEQFF.

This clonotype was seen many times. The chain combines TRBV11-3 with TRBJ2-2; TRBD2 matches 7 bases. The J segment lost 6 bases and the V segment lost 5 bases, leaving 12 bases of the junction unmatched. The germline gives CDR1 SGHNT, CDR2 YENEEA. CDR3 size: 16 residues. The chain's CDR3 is CASSLGHGGSPGELFF. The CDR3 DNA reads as TGTGCCAGCAGCCTCGGACACGGGGGGAGTCCCGGGGAGCTGTTTTTT.

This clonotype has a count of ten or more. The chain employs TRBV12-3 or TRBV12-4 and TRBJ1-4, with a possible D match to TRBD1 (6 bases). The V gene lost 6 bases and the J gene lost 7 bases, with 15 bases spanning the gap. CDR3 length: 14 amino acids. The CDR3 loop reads CASRLGRRGEKLFF. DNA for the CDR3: TGTGCCAGCAGGCTGGGGCGCAGGGGTGAAAAACTGTTTTTT.

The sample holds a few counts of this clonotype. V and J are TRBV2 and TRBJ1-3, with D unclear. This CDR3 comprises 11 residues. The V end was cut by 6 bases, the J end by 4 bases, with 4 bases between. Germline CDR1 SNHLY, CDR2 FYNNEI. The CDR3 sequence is CASRYGNTIYF. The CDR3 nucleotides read TGTGCCAGCAGATACGGAAACACCATATATTTT.

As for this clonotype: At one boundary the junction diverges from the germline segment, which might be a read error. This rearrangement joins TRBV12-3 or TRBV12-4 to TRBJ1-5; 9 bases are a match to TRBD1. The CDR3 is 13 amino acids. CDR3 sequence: CASSWTGDQPHHF. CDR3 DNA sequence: TGTGCCAGCAGTTGGACAGGGGATCAGCCCCATCATTTT.

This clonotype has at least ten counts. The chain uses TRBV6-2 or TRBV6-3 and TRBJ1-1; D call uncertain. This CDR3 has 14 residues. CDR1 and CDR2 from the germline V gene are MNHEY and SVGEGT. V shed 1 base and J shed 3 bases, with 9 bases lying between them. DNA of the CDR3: TGTGCCAGCAGTTACTTGGGAGATTACACTGAAGCTTTCTTT. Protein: CASSYLGDYTEAFF.

CDR3 nucleotide sequence: TGTGCCAGCAGTGGCCTAAACGGCGATACGCAGTATTTT. Its protein product is CASSGLNGDTQYF. The chain joins TRBV14 to TRBJ2-3; D call uncertain. The germline gives CDR1 SGHDN, CDR2 FVKESK. This CDR3 spans 13 amino acids. V was shortened by 6 bases and J by 6 bases, with 13 bases between the two germline ends.